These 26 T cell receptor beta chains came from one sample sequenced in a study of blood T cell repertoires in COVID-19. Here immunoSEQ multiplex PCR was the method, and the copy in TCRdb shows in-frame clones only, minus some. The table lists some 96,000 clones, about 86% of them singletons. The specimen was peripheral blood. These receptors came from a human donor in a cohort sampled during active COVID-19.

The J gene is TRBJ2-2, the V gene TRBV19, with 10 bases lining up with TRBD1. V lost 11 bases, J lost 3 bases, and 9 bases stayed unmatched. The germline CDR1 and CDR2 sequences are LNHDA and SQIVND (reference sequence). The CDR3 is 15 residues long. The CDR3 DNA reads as TGTGCCTCCCGGGACAGGGGTCCCGACACCGGGGAGCTGTTTTTT. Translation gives CASRDRGPDTGELFF.

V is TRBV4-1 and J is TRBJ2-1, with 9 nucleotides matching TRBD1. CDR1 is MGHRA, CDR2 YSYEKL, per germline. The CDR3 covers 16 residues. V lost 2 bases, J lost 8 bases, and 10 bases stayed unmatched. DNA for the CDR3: TGCGCCAGCAGCCAAACCACCGGGACAGGGTCCCATGAGCAGTTCTTC. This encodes CASSQTTGTGSHEQFF.

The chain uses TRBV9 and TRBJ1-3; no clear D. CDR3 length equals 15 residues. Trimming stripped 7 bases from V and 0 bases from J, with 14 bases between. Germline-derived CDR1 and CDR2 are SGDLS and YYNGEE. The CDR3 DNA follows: TGTGCCAGCTCCGTTGGCCCTGACTCTGGAAACACCATATATTTT. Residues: CASSVGPDSGNTIYF.

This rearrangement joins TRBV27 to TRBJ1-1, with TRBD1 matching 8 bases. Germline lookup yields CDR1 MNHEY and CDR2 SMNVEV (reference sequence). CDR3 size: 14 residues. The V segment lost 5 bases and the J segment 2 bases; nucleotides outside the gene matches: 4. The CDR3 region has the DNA TGTGCCAGCAGTCAAGGACAGGGCAACACTGAAGCTTTCTTT. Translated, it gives CASSQGQGNTEAFF.

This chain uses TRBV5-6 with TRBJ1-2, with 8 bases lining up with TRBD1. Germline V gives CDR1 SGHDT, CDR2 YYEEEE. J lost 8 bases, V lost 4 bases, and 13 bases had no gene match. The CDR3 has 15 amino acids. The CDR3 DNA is TGTGCCAGCAGCCTACCAGGAGACAGGGGTGAGGGCTACACCTTC. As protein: CASSLPGDRGEGYTF.

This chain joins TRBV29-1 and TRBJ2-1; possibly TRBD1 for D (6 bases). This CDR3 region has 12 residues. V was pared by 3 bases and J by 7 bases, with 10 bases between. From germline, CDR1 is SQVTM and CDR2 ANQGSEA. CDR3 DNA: TGCAGCGTTGATCTCCAGGGGAATGAGCAGTTCTTC. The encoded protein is CSVDLQGNEQFF.

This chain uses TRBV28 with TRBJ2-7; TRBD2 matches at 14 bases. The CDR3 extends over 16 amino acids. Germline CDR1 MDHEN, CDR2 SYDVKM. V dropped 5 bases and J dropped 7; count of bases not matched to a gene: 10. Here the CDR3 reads CASSGTSGRKGDEQYF. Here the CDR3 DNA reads TGTGCCAGCAGTGGGACTAGCGGGAGAAAGGGAGATGAGCAGTACTTC.

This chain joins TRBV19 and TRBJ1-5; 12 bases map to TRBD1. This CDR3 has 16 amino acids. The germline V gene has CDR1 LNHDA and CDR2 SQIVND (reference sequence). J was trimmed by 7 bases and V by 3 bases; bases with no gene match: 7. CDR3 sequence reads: CASSIPGQGAKQPQHF. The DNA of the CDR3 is TGTGCCAGTAGTATCCCGGGACAGGGGGCGAAACAGCCCCAGCATTTT.

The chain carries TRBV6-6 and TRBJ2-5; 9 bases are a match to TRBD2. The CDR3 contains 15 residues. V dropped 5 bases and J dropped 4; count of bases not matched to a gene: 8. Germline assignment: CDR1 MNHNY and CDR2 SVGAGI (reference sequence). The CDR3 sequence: CASSPGSGSLETQYF. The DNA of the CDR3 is TGTGCCAGCAGTCCCGGTAGCGGGAGTTTAGAGACCCAGTACTTC.

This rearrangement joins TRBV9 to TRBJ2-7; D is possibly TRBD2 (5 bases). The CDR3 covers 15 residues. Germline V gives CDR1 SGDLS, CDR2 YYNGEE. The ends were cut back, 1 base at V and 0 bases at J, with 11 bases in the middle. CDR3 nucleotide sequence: TGTGCCAGCAGCGTATATGAGCGGTTCTCCTACGAGCAGTACTTC. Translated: CASSVYERFSYEQYF. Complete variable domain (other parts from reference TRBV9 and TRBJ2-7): DSGVTQTPKHLITATGQRVTLRCSPRSGDLSVYWYQQSLDQGLQFLIQYYNGEERAKGNILERFSAQQFPDLHSELNLSSLELGDSALYFCASSVYERFSYEQYFGPGTRLTVT.

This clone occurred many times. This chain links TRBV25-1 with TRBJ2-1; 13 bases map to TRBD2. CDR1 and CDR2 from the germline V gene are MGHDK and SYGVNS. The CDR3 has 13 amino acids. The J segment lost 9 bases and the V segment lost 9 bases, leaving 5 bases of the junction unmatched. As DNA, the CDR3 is TGTGCCAGTGGACTAGCGGGAGTGGGTGAGCAGTTCTTC. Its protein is CASGLAGVGEQFF.

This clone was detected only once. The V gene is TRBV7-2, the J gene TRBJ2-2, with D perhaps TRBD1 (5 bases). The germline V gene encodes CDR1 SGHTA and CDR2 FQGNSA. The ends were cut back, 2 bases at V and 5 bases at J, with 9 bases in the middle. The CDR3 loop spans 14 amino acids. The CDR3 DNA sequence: TGTGCCAGCAGCTTACAGGGTTCAACCGGGGAGCTGTTTTTT. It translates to CASSLQGSTGELFF.

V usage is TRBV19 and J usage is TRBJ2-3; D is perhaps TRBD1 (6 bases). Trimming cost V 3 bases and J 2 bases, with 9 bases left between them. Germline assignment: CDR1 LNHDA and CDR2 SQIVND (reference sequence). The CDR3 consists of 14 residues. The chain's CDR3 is CASSMGHSTDTQYF. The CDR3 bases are TGTGCCAGTAGTATGGGACACTCCACAGATACGCAGTATTTT.

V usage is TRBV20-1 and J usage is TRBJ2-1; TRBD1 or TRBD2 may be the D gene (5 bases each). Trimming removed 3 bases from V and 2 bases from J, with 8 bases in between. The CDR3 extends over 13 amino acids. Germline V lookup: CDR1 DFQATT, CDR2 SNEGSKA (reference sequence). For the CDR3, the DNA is TGCAGTGCTAGTGGGGGAGCCTACAATGAGCAGTTCTTC. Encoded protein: CSASGGAYNEQFF.

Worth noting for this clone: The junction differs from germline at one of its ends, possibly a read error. CDR3 coding DNA: TGTGCCGGCAGCCTCGGGACAGCTGGAAACACCATATATTTT. It codes for CAGSLGTAGNTIYF. The chain combines TRBV28 with TRBJ1-3; 7 bases line up with TRBD1. The CDR3 is 14 amino acids. From germline, CDR1 is MDHEN and CDR2 SYDVKM.

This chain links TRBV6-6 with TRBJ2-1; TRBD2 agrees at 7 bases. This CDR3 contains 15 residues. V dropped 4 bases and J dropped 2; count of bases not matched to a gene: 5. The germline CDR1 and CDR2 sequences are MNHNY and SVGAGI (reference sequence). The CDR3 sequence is CASSSGTITYNEQFF. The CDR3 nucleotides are TGTGCCAGCAGTTCCGGGACTATAACCTACAATGAGCAGTTCTTC.

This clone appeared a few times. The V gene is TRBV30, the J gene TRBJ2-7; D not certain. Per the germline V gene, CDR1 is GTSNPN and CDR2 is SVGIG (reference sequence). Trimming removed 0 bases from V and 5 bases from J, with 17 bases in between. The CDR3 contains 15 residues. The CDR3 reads CAWSVREAFPNEQYF. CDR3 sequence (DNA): TGTGCCTGGAGTGTACGCGAAGCATTCCCGAACGAGCAGTACTTC.

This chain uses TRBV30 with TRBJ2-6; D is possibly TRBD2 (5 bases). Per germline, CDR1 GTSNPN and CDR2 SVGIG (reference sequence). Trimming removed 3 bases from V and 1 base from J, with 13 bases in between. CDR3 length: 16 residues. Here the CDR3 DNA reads TGTGCCTGGAGCCGTCGGAGGATATCTGGGGCCAACGTCCTGACTTTC. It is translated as CAWSRRRISGANVLTF. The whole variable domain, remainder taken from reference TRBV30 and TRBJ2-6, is SQTIHQWPATLVQPVGSPLSLECTVEGTSNPNLYWYRQAAGRGLQLLFYSVGIGQISSEVPQNLSASRPQDRQFILSSKKLLLSDSGFYLCAWSRRRISGANVLTFGAGSRLTVL.

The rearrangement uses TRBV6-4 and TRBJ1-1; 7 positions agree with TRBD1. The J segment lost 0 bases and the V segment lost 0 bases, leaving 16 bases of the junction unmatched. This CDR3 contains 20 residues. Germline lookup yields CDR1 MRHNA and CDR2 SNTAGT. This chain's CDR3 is CASSDSCFDRDNRMNTEAFF. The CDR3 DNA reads TGTGCCAGCAGTGACTCTTGTTTTGACAGGGACAATCGGATGAACACTGAAGCTTTCTTT.

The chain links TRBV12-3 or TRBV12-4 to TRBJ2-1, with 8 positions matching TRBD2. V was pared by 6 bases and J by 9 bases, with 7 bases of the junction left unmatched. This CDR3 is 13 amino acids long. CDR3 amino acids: CASSRGLVPEQFF. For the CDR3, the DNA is TGTGCCAGCAGCCGGGGACTAGTGCCTGAGCAGTTCTTC.

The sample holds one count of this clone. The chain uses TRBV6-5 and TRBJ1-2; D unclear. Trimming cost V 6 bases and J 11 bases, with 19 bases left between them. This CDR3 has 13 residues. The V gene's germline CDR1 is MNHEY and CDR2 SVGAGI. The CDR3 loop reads CASSPRGDQLYTF. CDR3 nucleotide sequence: TGTGCCAGCAGCCCCCGTGGAGACCAATTATACACCTTC.

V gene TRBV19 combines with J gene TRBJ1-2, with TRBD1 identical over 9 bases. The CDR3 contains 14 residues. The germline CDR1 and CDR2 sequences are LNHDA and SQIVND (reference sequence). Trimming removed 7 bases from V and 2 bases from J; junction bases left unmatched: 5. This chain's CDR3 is CASKPGQGNYGYTF. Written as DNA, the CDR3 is TGTGCCAGTAAGCCGGGACAGGGCAACTATGGCTACACCTTC.

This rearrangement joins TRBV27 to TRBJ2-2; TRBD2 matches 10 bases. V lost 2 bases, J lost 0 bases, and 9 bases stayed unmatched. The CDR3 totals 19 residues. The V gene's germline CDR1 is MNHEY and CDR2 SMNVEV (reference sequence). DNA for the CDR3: TGTGCCAGCAGTTTAGCCCCACTAGCGGGACTCGCGAACACCGGGGAGCTGTTTTTT. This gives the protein CASSLAPLAGLANTGELFF.

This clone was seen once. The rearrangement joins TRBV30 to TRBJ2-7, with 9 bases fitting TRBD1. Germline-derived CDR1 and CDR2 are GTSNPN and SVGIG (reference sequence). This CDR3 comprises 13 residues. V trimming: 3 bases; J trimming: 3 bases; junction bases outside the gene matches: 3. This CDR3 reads CAWRRTGVYEQYF. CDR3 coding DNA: TGTGCCTGGAGAAGGACAGGGGTCTACGAGCAGTACTTC. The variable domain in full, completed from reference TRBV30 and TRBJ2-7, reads SQTIHQWPATLVQPVGSPLSLECTVEGTSNPNLYWYRQAAGRGLQLLFYSVGIGQISSEVPQNLSASRPQDRQFILSSKKLLLSDSGFYLCAWRRTGVYEQYFGPGTRLTVT.

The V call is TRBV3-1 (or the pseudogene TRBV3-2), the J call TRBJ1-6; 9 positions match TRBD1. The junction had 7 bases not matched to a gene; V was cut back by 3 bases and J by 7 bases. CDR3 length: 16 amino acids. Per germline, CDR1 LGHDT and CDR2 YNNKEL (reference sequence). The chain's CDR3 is CASSQLQGALNSPLHF. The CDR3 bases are TGTGCCAGCAGCCAGCTACAGGGGGCCCTGAATTCACCCCTCCACTTT.

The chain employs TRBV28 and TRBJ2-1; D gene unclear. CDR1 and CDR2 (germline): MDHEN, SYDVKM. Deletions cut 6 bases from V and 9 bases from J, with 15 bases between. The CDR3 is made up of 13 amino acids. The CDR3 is CASSPGTSVEQFF. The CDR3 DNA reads TGTGCCAGCAGCCCAGGAACGTCGGTTGAGCAGTTCTTC.